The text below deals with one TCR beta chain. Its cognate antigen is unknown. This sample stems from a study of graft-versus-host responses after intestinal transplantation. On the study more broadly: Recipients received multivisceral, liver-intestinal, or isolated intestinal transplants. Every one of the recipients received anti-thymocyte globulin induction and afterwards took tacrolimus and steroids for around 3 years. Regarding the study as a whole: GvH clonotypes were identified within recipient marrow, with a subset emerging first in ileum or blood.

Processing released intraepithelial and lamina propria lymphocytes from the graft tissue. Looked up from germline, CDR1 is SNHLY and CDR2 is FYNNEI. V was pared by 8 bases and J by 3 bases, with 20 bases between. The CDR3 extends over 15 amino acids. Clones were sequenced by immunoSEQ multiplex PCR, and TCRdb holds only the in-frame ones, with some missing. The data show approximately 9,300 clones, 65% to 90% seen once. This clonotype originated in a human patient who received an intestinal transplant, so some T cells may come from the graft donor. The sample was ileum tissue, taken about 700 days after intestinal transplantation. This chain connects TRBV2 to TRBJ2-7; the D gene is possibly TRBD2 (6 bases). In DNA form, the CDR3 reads TGTGCCAGCCGGGAGAGGGGCGACAGAGTCTACGAGCAGTACTTC. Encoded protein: CASRERGDRVYEQYF. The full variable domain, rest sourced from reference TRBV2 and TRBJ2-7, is EPEVTQTPSHQVTQMGQEVILRCVPISNHLYFYWYRQILGQKVEFLVSFYNNEISEKSEIFDDQFSVERPDGSNFTLKIRSTKLEDSAMYFCASRERGDRVYEQYFGPGTRLTVT.